A single sample is the source of the 19 T cell receptor beta chains below, sequenced in a study of shared clonotypes between healthy human individuals. The data were produced by immunoSEQ multiplex PCR, yet TCRdb's version contains in-frame clones alone and is incomplete. Here the sample spans about 1 million clones, approximately 80% being singletons. The source material was memory CD4+ T cells from PBMCs. Stated subset: CD45RA-negative fraction. The receptors were sampled from a man younger than 30 in good health. Some clones in this sample may be carry-over from other donors' samples.

In this sample, this clone turned up once. The chain employs TRBV29-1 and TRBJ2-1; TRBD1 aligns across 8 bases. Per the germline V gene, CDR1 is SQVTM and CDR2 is ANQGSEA. This CDR3 spans 11 amino acids. V was clipped by 8 bases and J by 10 bases; unmatched bases: 7. As DNA, the CDR3 is TGCAGCAAATTACAGGGGGGCGAGCAGTTCTTC. This encodes CSKLQGGEQFF.

The V and J genes are TRBV7-2 and TRBJ2-3, with 7 nucleotides matching TRBD2. Germline V gene sequence: CDR1 SGHTA, CDR2 FQGNSA. This CDR3 is 14 amino acids long. The V gene end was trimmed by 5 bases and the J gene end by 4 bases; junction bases not matched to a gene: 6. The CDR3 region is CASSRTSWADTQYF. The CDR3 DNA reads TGTGCCAGCAGCCGGACTAGTTGGGCAGATACGCAGTATTTT.

Note on this clone: The same CDR3 can be traced to other DNA sequences in this sample. The rearrangement uses TRBV28 and TRBJ1-1, with D tentatively TRBD1 (6 bases). V was cut by 4 bases and J by 4 bases, with 10 bases left in between. Germline V gives CDR1 MDHEN, CDR2 SYDVKM. CDR3 length: 13 amino acids. The CDR3 sequence is CASSSGVRTEAFF. CDR3 coding DNA: TGTGCCAGCAGTTCAGGGGTTCGCACTGAAGCTTTCTTT. The full variable domain, rest sourced from reference TRBV28 and TRBJ1-1, is DVKVTQSSRYLVKRTGEKVFLECVQDMDHENMFWYRQDPGLGLRLIYFSYDVKMKEKGDIPEGYSVSREKKERFSLILESASTNQTSMYLCASSSGVRTEAFFGQGTRLTVV.

This chain links TRBV2 with TRBJ1-5; D is uncertain. There are 14 residues in the CDR3. Per the germline V gene, CDR1 is SNHLY and CDR2 is FYNNEI. Deletions cut 7 bases from V and 2 bases from J, with 12 bases between. The CDR3: CASTGSRGNQPQHF. The CDR3, as DNA: TGTGCCAGCACTGGCAGCCGTGGCAATCAGCCCCAGCATTTT.

This clone was counted only a few times. The chain couples TRBV2 to TRBJ1-5, with 9 positions matching TRBD1. There are 15 residues in the CDR3. Germline V lookup: CDR1 SNHLY, CDR2 FYNNEI. V was pared by 6 bases and J by 7 bases, with 10 bases of the junction left unmatched. The CDR3 nucleotides are TGTGCCAGCAGCCCTCCGGGACAGGGAAGCCAGCCCCAGCATTTT. Amino acid sequence: CASSPPGQGSQPQHF.

This rearrangement joins TRBV6-7 to TRBJ2-7, with D possibly matching TRBD2 (6 bases). TRBV6-7 is given ORF status, its function remaining uncertain. The CDR3 contains 14 residues. The ends were cut back, 10 bases at V and 6 bases at J, with 22 bases in the middle. The chain's CDR3 is CANGSGLGPSEQYF. The CDR3 DNA reads as TGTGCCAACGGGAGTGGGCTAGGACCTTCCGAGCAGTACTTC.

The V call is TRBV4-1, the J call TRBJ2-3; 7 bases match TRBD1. Germline V gene data show CDR1 as MGHRA and CDR2 as YSYEKL. V gave up 3 bases and J gave up 10 bases; unmatched junction bases: 16. This CDR3 contains 16 residues. CDR3 protein: CASSHLSRDRRGSQYF. The DNA for the CDR3 is TGCGCCAGCAGCCATCTCTCTAGGGACAGAAGGGGGTCGCAGTATTTT.

The chain is built from TRBV5-1 and TRBJ1-4, with 7 bases matching TRBD1. Unmatched junction bases numbered 10, after V lost 2 bases and J lost 6 bases. This CDR3 is built from 16 residues. Germline CDR1 SGHRS, CDR2 YFSETQ. The CDR3 reads CASSFTTGMGDEKLFF. CDR3 sequence (DNA): TGCGCCAGCAGCTTCACGACAGGGATGGGTGATGAAAAACTGTTTTTT. Drawing the rest from reference TRBV5-1 and TRBJ1-4, the complete variable domain is KAGVTQTPRYLIKTRGQQVTLSCSPISGHRSVSWYQQTPGQGLQFLFEYFSETQRNKGNFPGRFSGRQFSNSRSEMNVSTLELGDSALYLCASSFTTGMGDEKLFFGSGTQLSVL.

This clone appeared a single time. The J gene is TRBJ2-1, the V gene TRBV7-2; no clear D. The CDR3 totals 12 residues. Trimming took off 5 bases at V and 5 bases at J, with 7 bases between the two ends. CDR1 is SGHTA, CDR2 FQGNSA, per germline. CDR3 loop: CASSRSHNEQFF. The CDR3 coding sequence is TGTGCCAGCAGCCGGAGCCACAATGAGCAGTTCTTC.

The CDR3 spells CSARRTSGIPYEQYF. The CDR3 coding sequence is TGCAGCGCCCGCAGGACTAGCGGGATCCCCTACGAGCAGTACTTC. This rearrangement joins TRBV29-1 to TRBJ2-7; TRBD2 matches at 12 bases. Trimming cost V 7 bases and J 2 bases; bases outside gene matches: 9. Germline V gene sequence: CDR1 SQVTM, CDR2 ANQGSEA. The CDR3 loop spans 15 amino acids.

The V gene is TRBV28, the J gene TRBJ1-2; 8 bases map to TRBD1. The CDR3 consists of 11 residues. Germline V gives CDR1 MDHEN, CDR2 SYDVKM. CDR3 sequence (DNA): TGTGCTATCGGACAGGGAGTTGGCTACACCTTC. It translates to CAIGQGVGYTF.

V gene TRBV28 combines with J gene TRBJ1-1; tentative D call: TRBD1 (5 bases). The CDR3 contains 14 residues. CDR1 MDHEN and CDR2 SYDVKM come from the germline V gene. Trimming removed 3 bases from V and 8 bases from J, with 16 bases in between. CDR3 loop: CASSFTGTEIEAFF. In DNA form, the CDR3 reads TGTGCCAGCAGTTTTACCGGGACGGAGATCGAAGCTTTCTTT.

The chain couples TRBV5-6 to TRBJ1-5; the D is unclear. The CDR3 has 14 residues. Germline CDR1 reads SGHDT; CDR2 reads YYEEEE. V lost 1 base and J 5 bases, leaving 10 bases between the germline ends. The CDR3 loop is CASSLWPGYQPQHF. The CDR3 coding sequence is TGTGCCAGCAGCTTGTGGCCGGGGTATCAGCCCCAGCATTTT.

This clone showed up just a few times. The V gene is TRBV2, the J gene TRBJ2-7, with D possibly being TRBD1 (5 bases). The germline V and J ends were trimmed by 3 bases and 4 bases, with 7 bases remaining between them. Per the germline V gene, CDR1 is SNHLY and CDR2 is FYNNEI. This CDR3 contains 12 residues. This chain's CDR3 is CASSETAYEQYF. The CDR3 region has the DNA TGTGCCAGCAGTGAGACAGCTTACGAGCAGTACTTC.

This chain joins TRBV19 and TRBJ1-1; possibly TRBD1 for D (6 bases). The V end was cut by 5 bases, the J end by 1 base, with 17 bases between. The CDR3 has 16 residues. Germline V lookup: CDR1 LNHDA, CDR2 SQIVND (reference sequence). This CDR3 reads CASSFVKGVGNTEAFF. CDR3 coding DNA: TGTGCCAGTAGTTTCGTGAAGGGGGTAGGGAACACTGAAGCTTTCTTT.

V and J are TRBV19 and TRBJ2-7; TRBD2 matches at 8 bases. The V and J ends lost 4 bases and 3 bases, in that order; junction bases with no gene match: 5. The CDR3 runs 14 residues. CDR1 and CDR2 from the germline V gene are LNHDA and SQIVND (reference sequence). The CDR3 here is CASSSGAGGYEQYF. CDR3 bases: TGTGCCAGTAGTAGCGGTGCGGGAGGCTACGAGCAGTACTTC.

This clone was counted many times. The CDR3 sequence is CASSLGVGAGRNYGYTF. DNA of the CDR3: TGTGCCAGCAGCTTAGGGGTGGGGGCAGGGCGAAACTATGGCTACACCTTC. V is TRBV7-2 and J is TRBJ1-2, with a weak D call TRBD1 (6 bases). With 1 base removed from V and 2 bases from J, the gap between germline ends came to 17 bases. CDR3 size: 17 residues. Germline values: CDR1 SGHTA, CDR2 FQGNSA. Full variable domain (missing parts from reference TRBV7-2 and TRBJ1-2): GAGVSQSPSNKVTEKGKDVELRCDPISGHTALYWYRQSLGQGLEFLIYFQGNSAPDKSGLPSDRFSAERTGGSVSTLTIQRTQQEDSAVYLCASSLGVGAGRNYGYTFGSGTRLTVV.

This clone turned up a few times. V gene TRBV4-3 combines with J gene TRBJ2-2; D unresolved. Germline CDR1 and CDR2: LGHNA and YSLEER. The CDR3 contains 17 residues. V was trimmed by 5 bases and J by 0 bases, leaving 16 bases between them. The CDR3 coding sequence is TGCGCCAGCAGCTCCCCCGGTGGTAACACGAACACCGGGGAGCTGTTTTTT. Its translation is CASSSPGGNTNTGELFF.

The chain joins TRBV6-1 to TRBJ1-1; tentative D call: TRBD1 (6 bases). The germline V and J ends were trimmed by 2 bases and 1 base, with 8 bases remaining between them. The germline CDR1 and CDR2 sequences are MNHNS and SASEGT. This CDR3 is built from 14 residues. The CDR3 spells CASSEPGQNTEAFF. CDR3 nucleotides: TGTGCCAGCAGTGAACCGGGACAGAACACTGAAGCTTTCTTT.